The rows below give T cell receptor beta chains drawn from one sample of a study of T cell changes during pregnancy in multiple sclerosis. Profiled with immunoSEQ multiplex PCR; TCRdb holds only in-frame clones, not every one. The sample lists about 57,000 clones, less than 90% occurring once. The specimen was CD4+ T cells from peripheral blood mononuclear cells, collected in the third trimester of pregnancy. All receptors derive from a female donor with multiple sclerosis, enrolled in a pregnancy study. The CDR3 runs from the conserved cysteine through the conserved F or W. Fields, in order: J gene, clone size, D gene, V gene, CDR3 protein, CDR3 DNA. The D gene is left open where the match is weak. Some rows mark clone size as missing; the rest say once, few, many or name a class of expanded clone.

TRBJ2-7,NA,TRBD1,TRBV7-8,CASSSLTGTGAYEQYF,TGTGCCAGCAGCTCACTCACCGGGACAGGGGCCTACGAGCAGTACTTC
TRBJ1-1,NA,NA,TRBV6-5,CASSVANSNTEAFF,TGTGCCAGCAGTGTGGCGAACAGCAACACTGAAGCTTTCTTT
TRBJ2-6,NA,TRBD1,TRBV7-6,CASSLAAGQGAGGANVLTF,TGTGCCAGCAGCTTAGCGGCTGGACAGGGGGCCGGCGGGGCCAACGTCCTGACTTTC
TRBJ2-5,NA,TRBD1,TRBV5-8,CASSLRQGISSQYF,TGTGCCAGCAGCTTAAGACAGGGTATATCGTCCCAGTACTTC
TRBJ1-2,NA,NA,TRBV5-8,CASSLWQGIVRDYGYTF,TGTGCCAGCAGCTTGTGGCAGGGGATTGTAAGGGACTATGGCTACACCTTC
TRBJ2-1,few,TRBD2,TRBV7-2,CASSMTSGGYNEQFF,TGTGCCAGCAGCATGACTAGCGGGGGGTACAATGAGCAGTTCTTC
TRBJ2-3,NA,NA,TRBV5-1,CASSLLQTYTDTQYF,TGCGCCAGCAGCTTGCTACAGACCTACACAGATACGCAGTATTTT
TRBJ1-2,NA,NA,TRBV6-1,CASRTRYGYTF,TGTGCCAGCAGGACGCGGTATGGCTACACCTTC
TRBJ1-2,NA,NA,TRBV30,CAWPTFGGYTF,TGTGCCTGGCCGACATTTGGAGGCTACACCTTC
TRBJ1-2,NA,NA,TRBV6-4,CASSDSPGGPYGYTF,TGTGCCAGCAGTGACTCTCCCGGAGGACCATATGGCTACACCTTC
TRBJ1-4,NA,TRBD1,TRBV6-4,CASSARTGRNEKLFF,TGTGCCAGCAGTGCCCGGACAGGGCGCAATGAAAAACTGTTTTTT
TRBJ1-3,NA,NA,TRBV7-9,CASSPFQGKNSGNTIYF,TGTGCCAGCAGCCCTTTCCAGGGGAAAAACTCTGGAAACACCATATATTTT
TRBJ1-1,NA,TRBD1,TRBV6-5,CASSSRGRGTEAFF,TGTGCCAGCAGTTCCAGGGGGCGAGGCACTGAAGCTTTCTTT
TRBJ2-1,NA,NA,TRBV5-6,CASSIKDRPSYNEQFF,TGTGCCAGCAGCATTAAGGACAGACCCTCCTACAATGAGCAGTTCTTC
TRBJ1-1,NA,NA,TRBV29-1,CSGKFPGQNTEAFF,TGCAGCGGCAAATTCCCGGGACAGAACACTGAAGCTTTCTTT
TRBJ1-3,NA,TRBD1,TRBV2,CASSGGAGNTIYF,TGTGCCAGCTCAGGGGGCGCGGGAAACACCATATATTTT
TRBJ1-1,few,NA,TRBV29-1,CSYKRNTEAFF,TGCAGCTACAAGCGGAACACTGAAGCTTTCTTT
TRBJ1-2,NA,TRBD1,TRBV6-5,CASSGQGARDYGYTF,TGTGCCAGCAGCGGACAGGGGGCGCGGGACTATGGCTACACCTTC
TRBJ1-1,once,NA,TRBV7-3,CASSSRGGEAFF,TGTGCCAGCAGCTCCCGAGGGGGTGAAGCTTTCTTT
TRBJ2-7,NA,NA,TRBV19,CASSIGGHLYEQYF,TGTGCCAGTAGTATCGGGGGTCACCTCTACGAGCAGTACTTC
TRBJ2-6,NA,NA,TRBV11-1,CASSPIGGLSSGANVLTF,TGTGCCAGCAGCCCAATAGGGGGTTTGAGCTCTGGGGCCAACGTCCTGACTTTC
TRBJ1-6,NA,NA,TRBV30,CAWSLSISYNSPLHF,TGTGCCTGGAGTTTGTCCATCTCCTATAATTCACCCCTCCACTTT
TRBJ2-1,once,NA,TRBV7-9,CASSTKGGAEQFF,TGTGCCAGCAGCACAAAGGGGGGGGCCGAGCAGTTCTTC
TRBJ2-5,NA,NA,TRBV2,CASSEGSSGHQETQYF,TGTGCCAGCAGTGAAGGCAGCAGCGGCCATCAAGAGACCCAGTACTTC
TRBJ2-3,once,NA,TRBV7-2,CASSLDVVSTDTQYF,TGTGCCAGCAGCTTAGATGTAGTCAGCACAGATACGCAGTATTTT
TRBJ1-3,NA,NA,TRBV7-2,CASSLYTGTLSGNTIYF,TGTGCCAGCAGCTTATATACAGGGACACTTTCTGGAAACACCATATATTTT
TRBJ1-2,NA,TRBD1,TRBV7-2,CASSLASGTGAAGYTF,TGTGCCAGCAGCTTAGCTTCCGGGACAGGGGCGGCTGGCTACACCTTC
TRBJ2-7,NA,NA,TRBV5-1,CASSLSLGQNYEQYF,TGCGCCAGCAGCTTGTCCCTTGGACAGAACTACGAGCAGTACTTC
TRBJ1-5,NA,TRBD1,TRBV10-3,CAISVGDRGLQPQHF,TGTGCCATCAGTGTTGGGGACAGGGGGCTTCAGCCCCAGCATTTT
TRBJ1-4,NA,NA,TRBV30,CAWSAREKLFF,TGTGCCTGGAGTGCCCGGGAAAAACTGTTTTTT
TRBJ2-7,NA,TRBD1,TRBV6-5,CASRDSSLYEQYF,TGTGCCAGCCGGGACAGTAGTTTATACGAGCAGTACTTC
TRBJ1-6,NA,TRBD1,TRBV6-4,CASSVTGDNSPLHF,TGTGCCAGCAGCGTGACAGGGGACAATTCACCCCTCCACTTT
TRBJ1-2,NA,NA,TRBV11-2,CASSLGGLPSGYTF,TGTGCCAGCAGCTTAGGCGGGCTTCCAAGCGGCTACACCTTC
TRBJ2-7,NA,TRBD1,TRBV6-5,CASSLGQVPSYEQYF,TGTGCCAGCAGTTTGGGACAGGTCCCCTCCTACGAGCAGTACTTC
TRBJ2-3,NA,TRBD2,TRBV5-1,CASSFLAGADTQYF,TGCGCCAGCAGCTTCCTAGCGGGAGCGGATACGCAGTATTTT
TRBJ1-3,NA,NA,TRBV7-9,CASSLDIRNTIYF,TGTGCCAGCAGCCTTGACATCCGAAACACCATATATTTT
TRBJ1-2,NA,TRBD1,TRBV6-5,CATTRGDRGFYGYTF,TGTGCCACCACGAGGGGGGACAGGGGCTTCTATGGCTACACCTTC
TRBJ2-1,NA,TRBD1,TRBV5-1,CASSLDRGSWDEQFF,TGCGCCAGCAGCTTGGACAGGGGAAGTTGGGATGAGCAGTTCTTC
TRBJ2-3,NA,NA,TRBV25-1,CASSATSTDTQYF,TGTGCCAGCAGTGCGACTAGCACAGATACGCAGTATTTT
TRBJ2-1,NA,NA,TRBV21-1,CASSKALQVPKCNEQFF,TGTGCCAGCAGCAAAGCGCTCCAGGTACCCAAGTGCAATGAGCAGTTCTTC